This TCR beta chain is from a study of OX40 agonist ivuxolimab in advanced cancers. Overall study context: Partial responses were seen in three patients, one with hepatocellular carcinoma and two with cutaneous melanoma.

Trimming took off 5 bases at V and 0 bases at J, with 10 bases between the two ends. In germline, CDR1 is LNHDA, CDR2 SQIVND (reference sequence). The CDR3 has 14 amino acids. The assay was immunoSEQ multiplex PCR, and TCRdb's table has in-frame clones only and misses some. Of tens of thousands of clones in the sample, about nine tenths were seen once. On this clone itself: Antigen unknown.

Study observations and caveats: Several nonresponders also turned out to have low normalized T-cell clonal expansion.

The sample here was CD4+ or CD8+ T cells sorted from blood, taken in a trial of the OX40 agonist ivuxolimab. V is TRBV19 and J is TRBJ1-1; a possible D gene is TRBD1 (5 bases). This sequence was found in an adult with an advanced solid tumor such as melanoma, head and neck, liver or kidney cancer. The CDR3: CASSPRQMNTEAFF. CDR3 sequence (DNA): TGTGCCAGTAGTCCGCGACAGATGAACACTGAAGCTTTCTTT.